This paragraph covers one T cell receptor beta chain sequence. What this receptor recognizes is not known. Base quality data are lacking; no much larger clone is found one base away. This record belongs to a study of blood T cell repertoires in COVID-19 (TCRdb year 2020). Looking at the study overall: Samples covering the acute and convalescent phases of COVID-19 were provided by collaborators in the United States, Italy and Spain. The repertoires were released in a freely available public database meant as a resource for research on the immune response to SARS-CoV-2. The prospective study material was composed of cDNA or gDNA derived from T cells, B-cell-depleted T cells, or PBMCs. Subjects who had been exposed to COVID-19, were actively infected with it, or had recovered from it provided the deeply sampled blood TCRbeta repertoires that made up the dataset. Sample metadata almost always included a de-identified subject ID, COVID-19 status, age in years and sex. Samples came from the ongoing ImmuneRACE study (first 160 participants) plus 1,254 subjects from 6 global collaborators. HLA class I and class II types, where available, came from metadata supplied by the sample provider rather than from assay-based typing.

The CDR3 numbers 15 residues from cysteine through phenylalanine. Solely the CDR3 DNA is kept, with 45 bases framed from the first base. Per the germline V gene (reference sequence), MNHEY is the CDR1 and SMNVEV is the CDR2. Unmatched junction bases come to 4, with V trimmed by 2 bases and J by 4 bases. One collaborating source in Seattle enrolled patients while the patients were actively infected and followed the patients over time throughout the course of disease. The collaborating institutions used their own protocols to collect whole blood in K2EDTA tubes. For TCRbeta analysis, collaborators shipped samples in one of three forms: frozen whole blood, isolated PBMCs, or DNA extracted from either of those sample types. The investigation overall reported the following: The amount of clinical and demographic metadata varied by source and participant and was provided uncurated.

The immunoSEQ Assay, a bias-controlled multiplex PCR, was used to amplify TCRbeta CDR3 regions from genomic DNA. As for the authors' bioinformatics: Within the assay, amplification of reference gene primers was used to estimate how many nucleated cells each sample contained. Sequence reads were collapsed and filtered to measure the absolute abundance of every unique TCRbeta CDR3 rearrangement. Productive Simpson clonality was computed per sample as the square root of Simpson's diversity index over productive rearrangements. TCRdb obtained this table from immuneACCESS and retained in-frame rearrangements with V and J assigned. These tables miss some clones; where compared with another copy, unresolved V genes account for less than half of the shortfall, and the remainder is unexplained. The DNA was the basis for D and trimming; V, J and clone size are from that table. A total of a few hundred thousand clones appear in this sample, 65% to 90% of them only once. Of the sample, roughly 7.1% is held by the ten largest clones.

This receptor was taken from a woman aged 60-70 years with COVID-19, enrolled during active disease. The sequenced sample was peripheral blood. The chain couples TRBV27 to TRBJ2-2, with 7 bases aligning to TRBD2. In nucleotide form, the sequence is TGTGCCAGCAGTTTAGCGGGGGAGTTCACCGGGGAGCTGTTTTTT. This sequence encodes CASSLAGEFTGELFF.